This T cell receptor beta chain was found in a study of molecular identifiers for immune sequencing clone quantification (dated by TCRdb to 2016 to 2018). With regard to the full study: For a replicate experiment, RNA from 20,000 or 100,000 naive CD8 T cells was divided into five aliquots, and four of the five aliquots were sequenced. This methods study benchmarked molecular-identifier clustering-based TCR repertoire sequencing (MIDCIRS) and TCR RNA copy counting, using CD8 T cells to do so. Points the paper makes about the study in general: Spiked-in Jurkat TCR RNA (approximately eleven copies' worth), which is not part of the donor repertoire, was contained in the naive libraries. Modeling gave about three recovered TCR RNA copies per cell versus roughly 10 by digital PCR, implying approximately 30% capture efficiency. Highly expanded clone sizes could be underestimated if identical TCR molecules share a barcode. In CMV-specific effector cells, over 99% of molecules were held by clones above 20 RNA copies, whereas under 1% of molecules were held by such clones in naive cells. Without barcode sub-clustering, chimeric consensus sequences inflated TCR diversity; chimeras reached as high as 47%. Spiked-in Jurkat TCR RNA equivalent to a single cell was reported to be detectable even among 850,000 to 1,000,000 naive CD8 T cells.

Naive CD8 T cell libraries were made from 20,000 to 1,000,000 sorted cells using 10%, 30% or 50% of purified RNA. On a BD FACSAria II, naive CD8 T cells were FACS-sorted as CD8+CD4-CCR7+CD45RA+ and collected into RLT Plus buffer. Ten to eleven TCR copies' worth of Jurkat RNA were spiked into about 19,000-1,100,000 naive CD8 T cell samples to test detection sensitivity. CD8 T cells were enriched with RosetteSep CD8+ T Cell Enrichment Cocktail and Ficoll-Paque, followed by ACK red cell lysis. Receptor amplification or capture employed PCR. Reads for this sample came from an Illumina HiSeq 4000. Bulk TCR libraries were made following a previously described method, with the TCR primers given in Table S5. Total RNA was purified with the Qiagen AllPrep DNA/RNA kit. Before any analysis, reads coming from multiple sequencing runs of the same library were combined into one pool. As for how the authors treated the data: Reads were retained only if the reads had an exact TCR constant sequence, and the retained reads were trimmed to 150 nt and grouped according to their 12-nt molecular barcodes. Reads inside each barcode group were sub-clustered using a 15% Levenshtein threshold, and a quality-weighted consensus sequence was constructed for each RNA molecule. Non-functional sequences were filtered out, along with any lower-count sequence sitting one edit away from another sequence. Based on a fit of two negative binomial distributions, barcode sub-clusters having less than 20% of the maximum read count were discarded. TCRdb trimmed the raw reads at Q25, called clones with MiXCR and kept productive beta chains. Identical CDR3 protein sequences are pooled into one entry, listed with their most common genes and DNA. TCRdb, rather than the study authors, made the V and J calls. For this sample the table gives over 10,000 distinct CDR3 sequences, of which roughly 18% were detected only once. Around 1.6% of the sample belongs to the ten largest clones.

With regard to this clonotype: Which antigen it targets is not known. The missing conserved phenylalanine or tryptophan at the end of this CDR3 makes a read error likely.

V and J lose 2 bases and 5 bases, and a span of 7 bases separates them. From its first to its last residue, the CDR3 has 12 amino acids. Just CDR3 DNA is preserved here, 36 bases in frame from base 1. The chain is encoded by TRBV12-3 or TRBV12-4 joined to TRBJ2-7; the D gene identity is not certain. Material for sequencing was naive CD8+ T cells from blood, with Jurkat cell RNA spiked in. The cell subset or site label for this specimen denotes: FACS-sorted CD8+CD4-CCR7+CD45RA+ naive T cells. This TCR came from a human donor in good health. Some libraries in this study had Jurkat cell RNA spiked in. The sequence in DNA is TGTGCCAGCAGTTTACATCCTAACGAGCAGTACCTC. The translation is CASSLHPNEQYL.